These 31 T cell receptor beta chains came from one sample sequenced in a study of blood T cell repertoires in COVID-19. Assay: immunoSEQ multiplex PCR; the TCRdb copy retains only in-frame clones and omits some. The data show about 84,000 clones, 60% to 85% seen once. The sequencing sample was made of peripheral blood. These receptors were obtained from a man in his 70s with acute or convalescent COVID-19.

The V gene is TRBV29-1, the J gene TRBJ1-2, with 8 positions matching TRBD1. The CDR3 has 12 amino acids. Losses at the gene ends were 6 bases for V and 7 bases for J; bases not matched to a gene: 7. Germline V gives CDR1 SQVTM, CDR2 ANQGSEA. The CDR3 region has the DNA TGCAGCGTCCCCAGTACAGGGGGTGGCTACACCTTC. This sequence encodes CSVPSTGGGYTF.

The chain employs TRBV27 and TRBJ1-5; 11 bases line up with TRBD1. CDR1 and CDR2 (germline): MNHEY, SMNVEV (reference sequence). V dropped 3 bases and J dropped 5; count of bases not matched to a gene: 3. The CDR3 runs 15 residues. For the CDR3, the DNA is TGTGCCAGCAGTTTGGGGACAGGGGGTTATCAGCCCCAGCATTTT. Its translation: CASSLGTGGYQPQHF.

This chain connects TRBV6-5 to TRBJ1-5, with a weak D call TRBD1 (6 bases). Trimming left V 2 bases short and J 3 bases short, with 11 bases between. CDR1 and CDR2 from the germline V gene are MNHEY and SVGAGI. CDR3 size: 15 residues. CDR3 bases: TGTGCCAGCAGTTACGGCAGGGGTAACAATCAGCCCCAGCATTTT. Translated: CASSYGRGNNQPQHF.

The V call is TRBV27, the J call TRBJ2-7, with 10 bases lining up with TRBD2. J lost 2 bases, V lost 4 bases, and 11 bases had no gene match. CDR3 length: 17 residues. Germline CDR1 and CDR2: MNHEY and SMNVEV (reference sequence). As DNA, the CDR3 is TGTGCCAGCAGTTCCACGGTAGGGACTAGCGTTGCCTACGAGCAGTACTTC. Translation gives CASSSTVGTSVAYEQYF.

V and J are TRBV2 and TRBJ2-6; 7 nucleotides match TRBD1. V trimming: 8 bases; J trimming: 0 bases; junction bases outside the gene matches: 7. CDR3 length: 16 residues. From germline, CDR1 is SNHLY and CDR2 FYNNEI. The CDR3 loop reads CASLGQTSSGANVLTF. CDR3 DNA sequence: TGTGCCAGCCTGGGACAGACCAGCTCTGGGGCCAACGTCCTGACTTTC.

The gene calls are TRBV3-1 (or the pseudogene TRBV3-2) and TRBJ2-3; the match to TRBD2 covers 8 bases. The CDR3 extends over 15 amino acids. Losses at the gene ends were 0 bases for V and 6 bases for J; bases not matched to a gene: 5. Germline assignment: CDR1 LGHDT and CDR2 YNNKEL (reference sequence). The CDR3 region is CASSQDPQREDTQYF. CDR3 sequence (DNA): TGTGCCAGCAGCCAAGATCCCCAGCGGGAGGATACGCAGTATTTT.

This clone was found once. The chain's CDR3 is CASSPGRDENQPQHF. Here the CDR3 DNA reads TGTGCCAGCAGCCCCGGGAGAGACGAGAATCAGCCCCAGCATTTT. The rearrangement joins TRBV5-5 to TRBJ1-5; D gene unclear. CDR1 and CDR2 (germline): SGHKS, YYEKEE (reference sequence). Trimming took 4 bases from V and 4 from J, leaving 15 bases between them. The CDR3 is 15 amino acids.

The chain is built from TRBV5-1 and TRBJ2-1, with 9 bases aligning to TRBD1. V dropped 4 bases and J dropped 8; count of bases not matched to a gene: 4. The germline V gene has CDR1 SGHRS and CDR2 YFSETQ. The CDR3 extends over 13 amino acids. DNA of the CDR3: TGCGCCAGCAGCCCTGGGACAGGGTATGAGCAGTTCTTC. Its translation: CASSPGTGYEQFF.

This chain links TRBV5-6 with TRBJ1-1, with D possibly being TRBD1 (5 bases). V was pared by 4 bases and J by 2 bases, with 18 bases between. The CDR3 spans 16 residues. Per germline, CDR1 SGHDT and CDR2 YYEEEE. This chain's CDR3 is CASSPRGSKTNTEAFF. In nucleotides, the CDR3 is TGTGCCAGCAGCCCAAGGGGTTCAAAGACCAACACTGAAGCTTTCTTT.

This rearrangement joins TRBV6-2 or TRBV6-3 to TRBJ2-7, with 8 bases matching TRBD1. Germline V gene lookup returns CDR1 MNHEY and CDR2 SVGEGT. CDR3 length equals 14 residues. V dropped 5 bases and J dropped 2; count of bases not matched to a gene: 5. CDR3 sequence reads: CASSPRTGPYEQYF. In nucleotides, the CDR3 is TGTGCCAGCAGTCCCAGGACAGGGCCCTACGAGCAGTACTTC.

The chain is built from TRBV7-9 and TRBJ2-1, with D possibly matching TRBD2 (7 bases). The V and J ends lost 4 bases and 8 bases respectively, with 15 bases between them. The CDR3 is made up of 14 amino acids. The V gene's germline CDR1 is SEHNR and CDR2 FQNEAQ (reference sequence). The CDR3 is CASSSSRGGHEQFF. The CDR3 DNA reads TGTGCCAGCAGCTCTTCGAGGGGGGGCCATGAGCAGTTCTTC.

The chain recombines TRBV28 with TRBJ2-2; the match to TRBD1 covers 9 bases. CDR3 size: 15 residues. Germline V gives CDR1 MDHEN, CDR2 SYDVKM. Trimming removed 2 bases from V and 6 bases from J; junction bases left unmatched: 4. The CDR3 loop is CASSLPDRGAGELFF. The DNA of the CDR3 is TGTGCCAGCAGTTTACCGGACAGGGGAGCCGGGGAGCTGTTTTTT.

The chain couples TRBV2 to TRBJ2-1, with D possibly matching TRBD2 (5 bases). Germline values: CDR1 SNHLY, CDR2 FYNNEI. Trimming removed 8 bases at V and 8 bases at J, with 13 bases between. CDR3 length equals 12 residues. This CDR3 reads CASAVEVDEQFF. CDR3 nucleotide sequence: TGTGCCAGCGCAGTGGAGGTGGATGAGCAGTTCTTC.

This clone was detected a few times. The rearrangement joins TRBV7-8 to TRBJ1-1; TRBD1 aligns across 7 bases. Trimming removed 5 bases from V and 12 bases from J; junction bases left unmatched: 6. The CDR3 loop spans 11 amino acids. CDR1 is SGHVS and CDR2 is FQNEAQ in the germline V gene. DNA of the CDR3: TGTGCCAGCAGCACAGGACAGGTACCTTTCTTT. It yields the protein CASSTGQVPFF.

The rearrangement links TRBV19 to TRBJ1-5; the D is unclear. The CDR3 spans 15 residues. Per germline, CDR1 LNHDA and CDR2 SQIVND (reference sequence). The V end lost 7 bases, the J end lost 0 bases, and 13 bases lay between the germline ends. CDR3 sequence (DNA): TGTGCCAGTACAAATACGGGGATTAGCAATCAGCCCCAGCATTTT. Translating gives CASTNTGISNQPQHF.

The genes are TRBV5-1 and TRBJ1-1; TRBD1 matches at 7 bases. Germline V gives CDR1 SGHRS, CDR2 YFSETQ. V lost 7 bases and J lost 2; bases outside the gene matches: 5. The CDR3 spans 13 residues. CDR3 coding DNA: TGCGCCAGCCAGGGACAGCTTAACACTGAAGCTTTCTTT. It yields the protein CASQGQLNTEAFF.

The chain carries TRBV19 and TRBJ1-3; no clear D gene. V was trimmed by 9 bases and J by 0 bases, leaving 9 bases between them. CDR3 length equals 13 residues. Looked up from germline, CDR1 is LNHDA and CDR2 is SQIVND (reference sequence). The CDR3 nucleotides read TGTGCCAGCAGAGCGTACTCTGGAAACACCATATATTTT. Translation: CASRAYSGNTIYF.

In its sample, this clone was seen a few times. The chain combines TRBV2 with TRBJ2-7, with D perhaps matching TRBD1 (6 bases). V lost 1 base and J lost 5, with 9 bases in between. The CDR3 consists of 13 residues. From germline, CDR1 is SNHLY and CDR2 FYNNEI. The CDR3 nucleotides are TGTGCCAGCAGTGAAGGGGGGCTTGACGAGCAGTACGTC. This translates into CASSEGGLDEQYV.

The chain's CDR3 is CASSSDKLNTEAFF. CDR3 coding DNA: TGTGCCAGCAGCTCGGACAAACTGAACACTGAAGCTTTCTTT. The chain uses TRBV11-3 and TRBJ1-1; TRBD1 is a possible D gene (5 bases). Germline-derived CDR1 and CDR2 are SGHNT and YENEEA. V was cut by 4 bases and J by 0 bases, with 9 bases left in between. The CDR3 length is 14 residues. The full variable domain, in which reference TRBV11-3 and TRBJ1-1 provide the parts outside the CDR3, is EAGVVQSPRYKIIEKKQPVAFWCNPISGHNTLYWYLQNLGQGPELLIRYENEEAVDDSQLPKDRFSAERLKGVDSTLKIQPAELGDSAVYLCASSSDKLNTEAFFGQGTRLTVV.

Of note for this clone: Other DNA sequences of this sample code for an identical CDR3. V gene TRBV10-2 combines with J gene TRBJ1-1; D ambiguous. Trimming cost V 4 bases and J 2 bases, with 5 bases left between them. Germline CDR1 and CDR2: WSHSY and SAAADI. This CDR3 region has 12 residues. The CDR3 region has the DNA TGCGCCAGCAGTGGAGCCAACACTGAAGCTTTCTTT. Amino acids: CASSGANTEAFF.

V usage is TRBV19 and J usage is TRBJ1-2; TRBD1 might be the D (5 bases). The CDR3 runs 13 residues. Trimming stripped 3 bases from V and 5 bases from J, with 10 bases between. Germline V CDR1 and CDR2: LNHDA, SQIVND (reference sequence). The CDR3 region is CASSIDSYYGYTF. The CDR3 bases are TGTGCCAGTAGTATCGACAGTTATTATGGCTACACCTTC.

This clone turned up a few times. This chain links TRBV5-1 with TRBJ2-3, with D perhaps TRBD2 (5 bases). The germline V and J ends were trimmed by 0 bases and 4 bases, with 12 bases remaining between them. From germline, CDR1 is SGHRS and CDR2 YFSETQ. There are 15 residues in the CDR3. CDR3 loop: CASSLGFGVPDTQYF. The CDR3 DNA sequence: TGCGCCAGCAGCTTGGGTTTCGGGGTTCCAGATACGCAGTATTTT.

The V and J genes are TRBV2 and TRBJ1-1; D is undetermined. Looked up from germline, CDR1 is SNHLY and CDR2 is FYNNEI. V was trimmed by 7 bases and J by 3 bases, leaving 12 bases between them. The CDR3 has 13 residues. The CDR3 sequence is CASNQRVDTEAFF. The CDR3 DNA reads TGTGCCAGCAACCAGCGGGTGGACACTGAAGCTTTCTTT. The variable domain in full, completed from reference TRBV2 and TRBJ1-1, reads EPEVTQTPSHQVTQMGQEVILRCVPISNHLYFYWYRQILGQKVEFLVSFYNNEISEKSEIFDDQFSVERPDGSNFTLKIRSTKLEDSAMYFCASNQRVDTEAFFGQGTRLTVV.

This clone was seen once. The chain carries TRBV28 and TRBJ1-4; tentatively, D is TRBD1 (6 bases). CDR3 size: 14 residues. The germline V gene encodes CDR1 MDHEN and CDR2 SYDVKM. The ends were cut back, 5 bases at V and 2 bases at J, with 9 bases in the middle. The DNA of the CDR3 is TGTGCCAGCAGTACAGGGCCCACTAATGAAAAACTGTTTTTT. Amino acid sequence: CASSTGPTNEKLFF.

The chain links TRBV5-4 to TRBJ1-1, with 8 bases aligning to TRBD1. With V trimmed by 4 bases and J by 0 bases, 11 bases remained unmatched. The CDR3 covers 17 residues. CDR1 is SGHNT and CDR2 is YYREEE in the germline V gene (reference sequence). The DNA for the CDR3 is TGTGCCAGCAGCATACCGGGACAGGCTACTCTGAACACTGAAGCTTTCTTT. Translating gives CASSIPGQATLNTEAFF.

This clone is a singleton in its sample. The V gene is TRBV14, the J gene TRBJ1-1; the D gene is possibly TRBD1 (5 bases). V dropped 2 bases and J dropped 6 bases, with 10 bases sitting between them. Germline V gene data show CDR1 as SGHDN and CDR2 as FVKESK. The CDR3 is 13 amino acids. In nucleotides, the CDR3 is TGTGCCAGCAGCCAACAATACAGGTCTGAAGCTTTCTTT. Protein product: CASSQQYRSEAFF.

The genes are TRBV27 and TRBJ2-1, with TRBD2 matching 10 bases. Unmatched junction bases numbered 3, after V lost 4 bases and J lost 0 bases. The CDR3 totals 16 residues. In germline, CDR1 is MNHEY, CDR2 SMNVEV (reference sequence). For the CDR3, the DNA is TGTGCCAGCAGTTCCCTAGCGGGGGCCTCCTACAATGAGCAGTTCTTC. It specifies CASSSLAGASYNEQFF.

The rearrangement uses TRBV24-1 and TRBJ2-1; TRBD2 matches 8 bases. J was trimmed by 8 bases and V by 10 bases; bases with no gene match: 6. Germline V gene lookup returns CDR1 KGHDR and CDR2 SFDVKD. The CDR3 totals 12 residues. The CDR3 sequence is CATSGLVYEQFF. CDR3 coding DNA: TGTGCCACTTCGGGACTAGTCTATGAGCAGTTCTTC.

This chain joins TRBV7-2 and TRBJ2-4; 7 bases map to TRBD1. V was clipped by 4 bases and J by 0 bases; unmatched bases: 6. CDR1 is SGHTA and CDR2 is FQGNSA in the germline V gene. The CDR3 is 16 residues long. CDR3 nucleotides: TGTGCCAGCAGCTCGGGACAGAACTTAGCCAAAAACATTCAGTACTTC. This sequence encodes CASSSGQNLAKNIQYF.

This clone showed up just once. The chain couples TRBV2 to TRBJ2-5; 10 bases match TRBD1. The length of the CDR3 is 15 residues. The V segment lost 7 bases and the J segment 5 bases; nucleotides outside the gene matches: 10. Germline values: CDR1 SNHLY, CDR2 FYNNEI. The CDR3 reads CASTGGAGQGETQYF. The CDR3 nucleotides are TGTGCCAGCACCGGAGGGGCGGGACAGGGGGAGACCCAGTACTTC.

The V and J genes are TRBV2 and TRBJ1-1; D gene uncertain. There are 14 residues in the CDR3. Trimming shortened V by 2 bases and J by 4 bases, and 11 bases separated the two germline ends. The germline CDR1 and CDR2 sequences are SNHLY and FYNNEI. As DNA, the CDR3 is TGTGCCAGCAGTGAAAAGAGGGCTGGCACTGAAGCTTTCTTT. Protein sequence: CASSEKRAGTEAFF.